This T cell receptor (beta chain) stems from a study of shared clonotypes between healthy human individuals. The study, taken as a whole, reports: Sampling used blood alone; tissue repertoires probably differ.

Worth noting for this clone: Its target is not known.

The CDR3 length is 12 residues. The germline CDR1 and CDR2 sequences are MNHNY and SVGAGI (reference sequence). V trimming: 8 bases; J trimming: 4 bases; junction bases outside the gene matches: 4. Genomic DNA came from about 90 million PBMCs in unsorted samples. The sequencing of unsorted PBMC DNA took place on ten immunoSEQ deep assay plates. In the authors' methods: Filtering differed, since immunoSEQ gave only junction sequences and no quality scores. Some clones are missing from TCRdb's copy, which holds only in-frame ones; the method was immunoSEQ multiplex PCR. From that table come the V and J calls and clone size; the DNA was used to work out D and trimming. The sample yields about 510,000 clones, approximately 79% seen once.

The V gene is TRBV6-6, the J gene TRBJ1-2, with 7 bases matching TRBD1. What was sequenced was PBMCs. This receptor was taken from a woman in her thirties or forties in good health. Some clones in this sample may be carry-over from other donors' samples. The CDR3 loop is CASQGQRYGYTF. The CDR3 nucleotides read TGTGCCAGCCAGGGACAGCGCTATGGCTACACCTTC.